This T cell receptor (beta chain) is drawn from a study of blood T cell repertoires in COVID-19 (TCRdb year 2020). At the level of the whole study: Collaborator samples came from the United States, Italy and Spain and covered acute and convalescent phases of COVID-19. The material from the prospective study consisted of cDNA or gDNA derived from T cells, B-cell-depleted T cells, or PBMCs. Deeply sampled blood TCRbeta repertoires from subjects exposed to, actively infected with, or recovered from COVID-19 were included in the dataset. A freely available public database, intended as a resource for researchers studying the immune response to SARS-CoV-2, is where the repertoires were released. The samples were drawn from the first 160 participants of the ongoing ImmuneRACE study and from 1,254 subjects provided by 6 global collaborators. A de-identified subject ID, COVID-19 status, age in years and sex were almost always included in the sample metadata. Where available, HLA class I and class II types were taken from metadata supplied by the sample provider and were not determined by assay-based typing. The investigation overall reported the following: Clinical and demographic metadata were provided uncurated, with the amount varying by source and participant.

From its cysteine to its phenylalanine, the CDR3 spans 15 amino acids. The sequence is cut down to CDR3 DNA, 45 bases in frame from base 1. Trimmed from V: 4 bases; trimmed from J: 4 bases; junction bases lacking a gene match: 4. CDR1 and CDR2 are drawn from the germline V gene: KGHDR, SFDVKD. Details on this clone: The antigen it binds to is not known. No much larger clone is present one base from it, and per-base qualities are unavailable.

The immunoSEQ Assay, a bias-controlled multiplex PCR, was used to amplify TCRbeta CDR3 regions from genomic DNA. The authors processed their data as follows. The number of nucleated cells in each sample was estimated by amplification of reference gene primers within the assay. To quantify the absolute abundance of each unique TCRbeta CDR3 rearrangement, sequence reads were collapsed and filtered. Productive Simpson clonality was computed per sample as the square root of Simpson's diversity index over productive rearrangements. The table was pulled from immuneACCESS by TCRdb, which kept in-frame rearrangements only. Such tables lose some clones; where checked, under half of the loss comes from unresolved V genes, and the rest has no known cause. V and J calls and clone size are given by that table; D and trimming were obtained from the DNA. This sample comprises 55,000 to 65,000 clones, 70% to 90% of them detected only once. Roughly 30% of the sample lies in the top ten.

One collaborating source in Seattle enrolled patients while the patients were actively infected and followed the patients over time throughout the course of disease. Whole blood was collected in K2EDTA tubes by collaborating institutions according to the institutions' own protocols. For TCRbeta analysis, collaborator samples were shipped as frozen whole blood, as isolated PBMCs, or as DNA extracted from either sample type. The clonotype was recovered from a man between 60 and 75 years old with COVID-19, enrolled during active disease. The rearranged chain carries TRBV24-1 and TRBJ2-3, with 10 bases matching TRBD2. The sequenced sample was peripheral blood. In nucleotide form, the sequence is TGTGCCACCAGTGAGGGGAGCGGGAGGGCAGATACGCAGTATTTT. Its protein is CATSEGSGRADTQYF.